This T cell receptor beta chain was documented in a study of regulatory T cells in long-lasting Graves disease. HTBI primers from iRepertoire and Arm-PCR of CDR3 regions yielded the TCR beta libraries. TCRdb ran MiXCR on the multiplex PCR reads and lists one entry per CDR3 protein. The repertoire holds about 530,000 distinct CDR3 sequences, about 15% seen once, with 25% in the top ten. Indicated time point: newly diagnosed GD, antithyroid drugs for less than 3 months. Construction of the TCR library relied on RNA isolated from PBMCs. This clonotype appeared a few times. This CDR3 has 13 amino acids. Germline CDR1 is DFQATT and CDR2 is SNEGSKA (reference sequence). Trimming took 3 bases from V and 1 from J, leaving 10 bases between them. The sample was also reused in another study, on T cells in Graves' hyperthyroidism and ophthalmopathy. That work contributes: Stable Graves' hyperthyroidism denoted no ophthalmopathy progression over 18 months.

V gene TRBV20-1 combines with J gene TRBJ2-7, with D possibly being TRBD1 (5 bases). This receptor was obtained from a woman aged 40-65 years with Graves disease. The specimen comprised peripheral blood mononuclear cells (PBMCs), sampled at new diagnosis, from a patient treated with antithyroid drugs. The DNA of the CDR3 is TGCAGTGCTAGGCCCAGGGAATCCTACGAGCAGTACTTC. Translating it yields CSARPRESYEQYF.